This T cell receptor beta chain emerged from a study of CD8 T cells in ankylosing spondylitis. From the 5' RACE reads, TCRdb called clonotypes with MiXCR, one entry per CDR3 protein. The table records 200,000 or so distinct CDR3 sequences, 10% to 15% of them present only once. Between the trimmed V and J ends, which lost 0 bases and 3 bases, there was a span of 11 bases. This CDR3 contains 15 residues. CDR1 LNHNV and CDR2 YYDKDF come from the germline V gene (reference sequence). The sequenced sample consisted of blood, either unsorted or a sorted T cell fraction (not recorded which). The genes are TRBV15 and TRBJ1-2; perhaps TRBD1 as D (6 bases). This TCR was sampled from a female donor with ankylosing spondylitis or in good health (not recorded which). The CDR3 DNA follows: TGTGCCACCAGCAGAGATCTACAGGGCGACTATGGCTACACCTTC. Translated: CATSRDLQGDYGYTF. The variable domain in full, completed from reference TRBV15 and TRBJ1-2, reads DAMVIQNPRYQVTQFGKPVTLSCSQTLNHNVMYWYQQKSSQAPKLLFHYYDKDFNNEADTPDNFQSRRPNTSFCFLDIRSPGLGDTAMYLCATSRDLQGDYGYTFGSGTRLTVV.